This T cell receptor beta chain was captured by sequencing in a study of blood T cell repertoires in COVID-19. Study overall: The samples span acute and convalescent COVID-19 from the United States, Italy and Spain. Nucleic acid was either cDNA or gDNA, and it came from T cells, B-cell-depleted T cells, or PBMCs.

Original methodology: Reference gene primer amplification gave nucleated cell count estimates. Using immunoSEQ multiplex PCR, the repertoire was profiled, and TCRdb retains in-frame clones only, with some absent. V and J calls and clone size are those listed in that table; D and trimming were worked out from the DNA. The table lists 150,000 or so clones, around 82% of them singletons. CDR1 is SGHDT, CDR2 YYEEEE, per germline. V dropped 4 bases and J dropped 2 bases, with 7 bases sitting between them. CDR3 size: 13 residues. Sequencing was done on a sample of peripheral blood. The source is a human donor with acute or convalescent COVID-19. The donor label of this sample is uncertain. The chain is built from TRBV5-6 and TRBJ1-3; maybe TRBD1 (5 bases). The CDR3 is CASSPRAGNTIYF. The CDR3 region has the DNA TGTGCCAGCAGCCCCAGGGCTGGAAACACCATATATTTT.